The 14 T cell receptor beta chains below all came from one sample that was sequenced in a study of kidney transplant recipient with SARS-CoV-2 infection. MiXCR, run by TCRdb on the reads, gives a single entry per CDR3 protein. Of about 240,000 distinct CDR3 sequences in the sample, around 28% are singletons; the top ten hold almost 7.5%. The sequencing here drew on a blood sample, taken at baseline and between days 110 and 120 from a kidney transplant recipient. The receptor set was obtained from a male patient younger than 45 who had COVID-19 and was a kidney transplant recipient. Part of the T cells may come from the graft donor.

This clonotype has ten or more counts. Written as DNA, the CDR3 is TGTGCCAGCTCACCCCAACCCGGGACAGCTAACTATGGCTACACCTTC. It encodes CASSPQPGTANYGYTF. The chain links TRBV18 to TRBJ1-2; 7 bases align to TRBD1. Unmatched junction bases numbered 7, after V lost 3 bases and J lost 0 bases. CDR3 length equals 16 residues. The germline CDR1 and CDR2 sequences are KGHSH and LQKENI.

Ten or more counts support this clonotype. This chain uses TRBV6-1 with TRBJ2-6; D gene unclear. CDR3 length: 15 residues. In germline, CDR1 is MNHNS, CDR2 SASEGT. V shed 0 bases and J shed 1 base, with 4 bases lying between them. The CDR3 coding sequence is TGTGCCAGCAGTGAAGCAGGGTCTGGGGCCAACGTCCTGACTTTC. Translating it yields CASSEAGSGANVLTF.

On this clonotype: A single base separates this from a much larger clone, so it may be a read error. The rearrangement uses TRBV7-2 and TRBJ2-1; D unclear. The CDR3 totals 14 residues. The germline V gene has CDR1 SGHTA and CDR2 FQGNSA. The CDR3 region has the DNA TGTGCCAGCAACCGTCCGTTCCGTGGCAATGGGCAGTTCTTC. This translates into CASNRPFRGNGQFF.

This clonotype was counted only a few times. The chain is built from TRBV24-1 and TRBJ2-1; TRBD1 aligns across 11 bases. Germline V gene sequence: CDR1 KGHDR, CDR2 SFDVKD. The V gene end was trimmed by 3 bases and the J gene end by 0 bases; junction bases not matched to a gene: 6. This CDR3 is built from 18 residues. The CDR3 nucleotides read TGTGCCACCAGTGATCCTTCCGGGACAGGGGGCTCCTACAATGAGCAGTTCTTC. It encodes CATSDPSGTGGSYNEQFF.

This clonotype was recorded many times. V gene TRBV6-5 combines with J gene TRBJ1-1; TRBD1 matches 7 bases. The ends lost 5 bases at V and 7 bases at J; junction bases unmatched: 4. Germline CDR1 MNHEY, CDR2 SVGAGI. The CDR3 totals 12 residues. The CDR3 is CASSRQGYEAFF. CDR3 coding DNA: TGTGCCAGCAGTCGACAGGGATATGAAGCTTTCTTT.

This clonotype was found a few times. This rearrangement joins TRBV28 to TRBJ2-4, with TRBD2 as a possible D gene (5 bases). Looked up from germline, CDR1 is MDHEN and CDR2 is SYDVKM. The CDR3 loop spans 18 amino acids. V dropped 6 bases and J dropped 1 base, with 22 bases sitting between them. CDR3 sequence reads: CASRFRPLEELAKNIQYF. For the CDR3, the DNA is TGTGCCAGCAGATTCAGGCCTTTGGAGGAGTTGGCCAAAAACATTCAGTACTTC.

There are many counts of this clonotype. In DNA, the CDR3 is TGCGCCAGCAGCTTGGCTCTAGGGGAGCTGTTTTTT. Amino acid sequence: CASSLALGELFF. V gene TRBV5-1 combines with J gene TRBJ2-2; no definite D call. Germline CDR1 is SGHRS and CDR2 is YFSETQ. V gave up 0 bases and J gave up 8 bases, with 5 bases separating them. This CDR3 region has 12 residues.

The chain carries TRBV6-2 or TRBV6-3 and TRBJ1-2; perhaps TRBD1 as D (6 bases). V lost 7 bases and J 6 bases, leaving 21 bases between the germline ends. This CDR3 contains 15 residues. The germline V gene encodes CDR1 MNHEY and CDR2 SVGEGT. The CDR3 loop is CASNRSAGALDGYTF. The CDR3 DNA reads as TGTGCCAGCAACCGCTCTGCGGGGGCCTTAGATGGCTACACCTTC.

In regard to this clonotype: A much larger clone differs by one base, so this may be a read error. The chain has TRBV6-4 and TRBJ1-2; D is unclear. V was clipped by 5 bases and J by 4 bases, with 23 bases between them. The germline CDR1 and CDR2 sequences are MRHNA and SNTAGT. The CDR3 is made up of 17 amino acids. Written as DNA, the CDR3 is TGTGCCAGCAGTATGCGGACCTCACACGGAAAGACCTATGGCTACACCTTC. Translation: CASSMRTSHGKTYGYTF.

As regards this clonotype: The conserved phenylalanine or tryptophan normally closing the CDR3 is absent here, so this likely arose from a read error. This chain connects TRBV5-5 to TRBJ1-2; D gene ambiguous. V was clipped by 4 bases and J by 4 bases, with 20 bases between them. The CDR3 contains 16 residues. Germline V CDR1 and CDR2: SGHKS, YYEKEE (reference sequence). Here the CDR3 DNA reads TGTGCCAGCAGCGGCCATGTCTCGCGAAAGACCTATGGCTACACCCTC. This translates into CASSGHVSRKTYGYTL.

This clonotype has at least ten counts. CDR3 region: CASSGKTSMRKTYGYTF. For the CDR3, the DNA is TGTGCCAGCAGTGGTAAAACCTCTATGCGAAAGACCTATGGCTACACCTTC. This chain uses TRBV6-5 with TRBJ1-2; D gene unclear. Germline V gene data show CDR1 as MNHEY and CDR2 as SVGAGI. Trimming shortened V by 5 bases and J by 4 bases, and 23 bases separated the two germline ends. The length of the CDR3 is 17 residues.

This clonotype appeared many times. This CDR3 is CASGPKGTSGTKNIQYF. The CDR3, as DNA: TGTGCCAGCGGCCCAAAAGGGACTAGCGGAACCAAAAACATTCAGTACTTC. V and J are TRBV27 and TRBJ2-4; TRBD2 agrees at 11 bases. After removal of 8 bases from V and 2 bases from J, the junction contained 11 bases not matched to a gene. The germline CDR1 and CDR2 sequences are MNHEY and SMNVEV (reference sequence). The CDR3 runs to 17 residues.

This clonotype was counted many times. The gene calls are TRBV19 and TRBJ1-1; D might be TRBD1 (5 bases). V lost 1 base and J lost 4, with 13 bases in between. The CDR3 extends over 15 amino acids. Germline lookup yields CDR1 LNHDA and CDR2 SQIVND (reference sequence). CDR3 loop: CASSIGMGPGTEAFF. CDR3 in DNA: TGTGCCAGTAGTATAGGAATGGGGCCGGGCACTGAAGCTTTCTTT.

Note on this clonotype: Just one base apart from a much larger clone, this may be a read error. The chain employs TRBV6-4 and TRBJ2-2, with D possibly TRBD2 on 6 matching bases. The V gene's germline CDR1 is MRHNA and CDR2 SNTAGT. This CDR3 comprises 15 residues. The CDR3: CASSVAPRATGGLFF. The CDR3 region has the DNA TGTGCCAGCAGTGTCGCACCGCGGGCCACCGGGGGGCTGTTTTTT.